The 25 T cell receptor beta chains in this list originate from one sample, sequenced in a study of beta chain features in type 1 diabetes. The investigators reverse transcribed all of the isolated RNA, so they sequenced expressed TCRB transcripts. Repertoires were generated with immunoSEQ multiplex PCR, while TCRdb's copy carries only in-frame clones and drops some. The top ten clones hold approximately 0.99% of a sample with 250,000 to 300,000 clones, 8% of them seen once. Input material: central memory CD4+ T cells from blood. The receptors come from a woman aged 18-29 years in good health.

Only a few counts were recorded for this clone. V and J are TRBV29-1 and TRBJ2-7, with TRBD1 matching over 7 bases. The V gene's germline CDR1 is SQVTM and CDR2 ANQGSEA. The CDR3 consists of 13 residues. The junction had 9 bases not matched to a gene; V was cut back by 5 bases and J by 5 bases. The CDR3 DNA sequence: TGCAGCGTTACCGGGACAGCCAAAAACGAGCAGTACGTC. The encoded protein is CSVTGTAKNEQYV.

This clone was counted at least ten times. The J gene is TRBJ2-1, the V gene TRBV2, with TRBD1 matching 9 bases. The CDR3 runs 12 residues. CDR1 is SNHLY, CDR2 FYNNEI, per germline. V was pared by 11 bases and J by 7 bases, with 6 bases of the junction left unmatched. The CDR3 here is CAGTGTGNEQFF. CDR3 in DNA: TGTGCCGGAACCGGGACAGGGAATGAGCAGTTCTTC.

The rearrangement joins TRBV6-5 to TRBJ1-6, with D unresolved. Germline V gene data show CDR1 as MNHEY and CDR2 as SVGAGI. The germline V and J ends were trimmed by 5 bases and 7 bases, with 9 bases remaining between them. The CDR3 has 13 amino acids. The CDR3 DNA follows: TGTGCCAGCAGTCAACGGGTCAATTCACCCCTCCACTTT. It yields the protein CASSQRVNSPLHF.

The CDR3 DNA follows: TGTGCCAGCAGCCAACAGGGAGGTGGCTACACCTTC. Its protein is CASSQQGGGYTF. The rearrangement joins TRBV5-4 to TRBJ1-2, with D perhaps matching TRBD1 (6 bases). The germline V gene encodes CDR1 SGHNT and CDR2 YYREEE (reference sequence). The CDR3 contains 12 residues. V lost 4 bases and J 7 bases, leaving 11 bases between the germline ends. Supplemented by reference TRBV5-4 and TRBJ1-2, the full variable domain reads ETGVTQSPTHLIKTRGQQVTLRCSSQSGHNTVSWYQQALGQGPQFIFQYYREEENGRGNFPPRFSGLQFPNYSSELNVNALELDDSALYLCASSQQGGGYTFGSGTRLTVV.

The V and J genes are TRBV20-1 and TRBJ1-2; D call uncertain. Trimming took 3 bases from V and 8 from J, leaving 10 bases between them. CDR3 length: 11 amino acids. Per germline, CDR1 DFQATT and CDR2 SNEGSKA (reference sequence). The chain's CDR3 is CSASPHGGYTF. The DNA for the CDR3 is TGCAGTGCTAGCCCTCATGGCGGCTACACCTTC.

This clone was seen only a few times. The chain combines TRBV5-1 with TRBJ1-6, with D perhaps TRBD1 (5 bases). The germline CDR1 and CDR2 sequences are SGHRS and YFSETQ. The ends were cut back, 4 bases at V and 6 bases at J, with 14 bases in the middle. This CDR3 contains 15 residues. CDR3: CASSRPSGGNSPLHF. The CDR3 nucleotides are TGCGCCAGCAGCCGACCTAGCGGGGGTAATTCACCCCTCCACTTT.

The chain joins TRBV7-9 to TRBJ2-7, with 9 bases lining up with TRBD2. Trimming at V came to 3 bases and at J to 4 bases, leaving 13 bases not matched to a gene. Germline CDR1 SEHNR, CDR2 FQNEAQ (reference sequence). There are 17 residues in the CDR3. CDR3 residues: CASSLSLAGRLGYEQYF. As DNA, the CDR3 is TGTGCCAGCAGCTTGTCGCTAGCGGGGCGCTTAGGGTACGAGCAGTACTTC.

This clone was detected only a few times. This rearrangement joins TRBV6-1 to TRBJ1-2; TRBD1 matches at 9 bases. V was clipped by 2 bases and J by 3 bases; unmatched bases: 1. The CDR3 has 14 amino acids. CDR1 and CDR2 (germline): MNHNS, SASEGT. The CDR3 DNA reads as TGTGCCAGCAGTGAAAGGGACAGGGACTATGGCTACACCTTC. Translated, it gives CASSERDRDYGYTF.

The J gene is TRBJ1-3, the V gene TRBV9, with D uncertain. The CDR3 has 16 residues. Germline V gene sequence: CDR1 SGDLS, CDR2 YYNGEE. Trimming removed 1 base at V and 0 bases at J, with 11 bases between. Here the CDR3 reads CASSVSMQTSGNTIYF. The CDR3 DNA follows: TGTGCCAGCAGCGTATCCATGCAGACCTCTGGAAACACCATATATTTT.

This clone was counted between two and nine times. V and J are TRBV6-5 and TRBJ2-7; maybe TRBD1 (5 bases). V lost 8 bases, J lost 3 bases, and 20 bases lay in between. Germline values: CDR1 MNHEY, CDR2 SVGAGI. The CDR3 is made up of 15 amino acids. The CDR3 region is CASQKQGLRLYEQYF. DNA for the CDR3: TGTGCCAGCCAAAAGCAGGGTCTTAGACTCTACGAGCAGTACTTC.

This clone was counted only a few times. The chain uses TRBV18 and TRBJ2-3; D tentatively reads TRBD1 or TRBD2 (6 bases each). Per germline, CDR1 KGHSH and CDR2 LQKENI. This CDR3 has 17 amino acids. Trimming removed 2 bases from V and 3 bases from J, with 18 bases in between. CDR3 DNA: TGTGCCAGCTCACCATGGTCGGGGGCAGGTGAAACAGATACGCAGTATTTT. Its translation is CASSPWSGAGETDTQYF.

This clone has just one count. This chain joins TRBV2 and TRBJ2-1, with 11 bases aligning to TRBD2. Germline V gives CDR1 SNHLY, CDR2 FYNNEI. J gave up 4 bases and V 7 bases, and 6 bases lay outside the gene matches. This CDR3 comprises 15 residues. For the CDR3, the DNA is TGTGCCAGCAAGATGGGACTAGCGGCATACAATGAGCAGTTCTTC. Its translation is CASKMGLAAYNEQFF.

In regard to this clone: Other DNA sequences in this specimen translate into the identical CDR3. The CDR3 nucleotides are TGCGCCAGCAGCCAAGATCCCAGGGAAGCAACTAATGAAAAACTGTTTTTT. Translation: CASSQDPREATNEKLFF. The genes are TRBV4-3 and TRBJ1-4; maybe TRBD1 (5 bases). CDR3 length: 17 amino acids. V lost 0 bases to trimming and J lost 0 bases, with 11 bases between them. Germline-derived CDR1 and CDR2 are LGHNA and YSLEER.

This chain joins TRBV14 and TRBJ2-2, with D hard to call. The CDR3 sequence is 18 residues long. Trimming removed 3 bases at V and 2 bases at J, with 19 bases between. The germline gives CDR1 SGHDN, CDR2 FVKESK. The CDR3 nucleotides are TGTGCCAGCAGCCAGAAGTCCCTGCTCGCGGACAACACCGGGGAGCTGTTTTTT. Translated, it gives CASSQKSLLADNTGELFF.

This clone was seen only a few times. The CDR3 loop reads CASSRAGWGHYGYTF. As DNA, the CDR3 is TGTGCCAGCAGCCGTGCTGGGTGGGGTCACTATGGCTACACCTTC. The chain recombines TRBV28 with TRBJ1-2; D uncertain. Looked up from germline, CDR1 is MDHEN and CDR2 is SYDVKM. Trimming cost V 6 bases and J 3 bases, with 17 bases left between them. This CDR3 has 15 residues.

About this clone itself: This sample also contains other DNA sequences that code for the same CDR3. The rearrangement uses TRBV11-1 and TRBJ2-5, with no clear D. This CDR3 comprises 15 residues. Trimming took 2 bases from V and 1 from J, leaving 11 bases between them. Germline V gene data show CDR1 as SGHAT and CDR2 as FQDESV (reference sequence). In nucleotides, the CDR3 is TGTGCCAGCAGCTTAACACAAGGTCGCCAAGAGACCCAGTACTTC. Translating gives CASSLTQGRQETQYF. Complete variable domain (other parts from reference TRBV11-1 and TRBJ2-5): EAEVAQSPRYKITEKSQAVAFWCDPISGHATLYWYRQILGQGPELLVQFQDESVVDDSQLPKDRFSAERLKGVDSTLKIQPAELGDSAMYLCASSLTQGRQETQYFGPGTRLLVL.

V and J are TRBV6-5 and TRBJ2-1, with a tentative D call TRBD1 (6 bases). Germline CDR1 MNHEY, CDR2 SVGAGI. The CDR3 has 16 amino acids. V was cut by 0 bases and J by 4 bases, with 13 bases left in between. In DNA form, the CDR3 reads TGTGCCAGCAGTTACTCGATGGGGGCCACATACAATGAGCAGTTCTTC. Amino acid sequence: CASSYSMGATYNEQFF.

The chain has TRBV4-1 and TRBJ1-1; maybe TRBD1 (6 bases). The CDR3 spans 18 residues. V was clipped by 0 bases and J by 2 bases, with 19 bases between them. Germline CDR1 and CDR2: MGHRA and YSYEKL. CDR3 coding DNA: TGCGCCAGCAGCCAAGAAACCCCTTCGGGACACCCCAACACTGAAGCTTTCTTT. Translation gives CASSQETPSGHPNTEAFF.

The genes are TRBV4-1 and TRBJ2-3; weak D call: TRBD2 (6 bases). The CDR3 extends over 16 amino acids. The V and J ends lost 5 bases and 1 base respectively, with 16 bases between them. In germline, CDR1 is MGHRA, CDR2 YSYEKL. The CDR3 loop reads CASSTGSGFRTDTQYF. The CDR3, as DNA: TGCGCCAGCAGCACTGGAAGCGGGTTCCGCACAGATACGCAGTATTTT.

This clone was picked up a small number of times. This sequence joins TRBV18 and TRBJ2-6; unclear D gene. Per the germline V gene, CDR1 is KGHSH and CDR2 is LQKENI. Trimming took off 3 bases at V and 0 bases at J, with 6 bases between the two ends. This CDR3 comprises 15 residues. The CDR3 DNA reads as TGTGCCAGCTCACCTCTAGTCTCTGGGGCCAACGTCCTGACTTTC. Translating gives CASSPLVSGANVLTF. The full variable domain, its missing parts supplied by reference TRBV18 and TRBJ2-6, is NAGVMQNPRHLVRRRGQEARLRCSPMKGHSHVYWYRQLPEEGLKFMVYLQKENIIDESGMPKERFSAEFPKEGPSILRIQQVVRGDSAAYFCASSPLVSGANVLTFGAGSRLTVL.

The V and J genes are TRBV7-2 and TRBJ1-5, with D possibly matching TRBD1 (5 bases). The germline gives CDR1 SGHTA, CDR2 FQGNSA. The germline V and J ends were trimmed by 6 bases and 6 bases, with 15 bases remaining between them. The CDR3 has 14 residues. The CDR3 bases are TGTGCCAGCAGTCCCCGGGGACGCAGTCAGCCCCAGCATTTT. Translating gives CASSPRGRSQPQHF.

This chain links TRBV4-1 with TRBJ2-4; D is ambiguous. Germline assignment: CDR1 MGHRA and CDR2 YSYEKL. The V end lost 1 base, the J end lost 0 bases, and 10 bases lay between the germline ends. The CDR3 has 16 amino acids. The DNA of the CDR3 is TGCGCCAGCAGCCAAGGTATAGGATTAGCCAAAAACATTCAGTACTTC. This sequence encodes CASSQGIGLAKNIQYF.

The sample holds a few counts of this clone. The identical CDR3 is also encoded by other nucleotide sequences in the sample. The V and J genes are TRBV18 and TRBJ2-5; D is unresolved. CDR3 length: 12 residues. V lost 3 bases to trimming and J lost 4 bases, with 6 bases between them. The germline V gene has CDR1 KGHSH and CDR2 LQKENI. The chain's CDR3 is CASSPGPETQYF. CDR3 sequence (DNA): TGTGCCAGCTCACCTGGGCCAGAGACCCAGTACTTC.

This clone has more than one count but fewer than ten. The genes are TRBV19 and TRBJ2-2, with D possibly TRBD2 on 5 matching bases. V was pared by 11 bases and J by 1 base, with 17 bases between. This CDR3 has 15 amino acids. CDR1 LNHDA and CDR2 SQIVND come from the germline V gene (reference sequence). The CDR3 DNA reads as TGTGCCGCCAAACGGGTCGGGGAGAACACCGGGGAGCTGTTTTTT. Its translation is CAAKRVGENTGELFF.

This clone was observed a few times. The chain employs TRBV19 and TRBJ2-5; D is unresolved. The ends were cut back, 5 bases at V and 3 bases at J, with 10 bases in the middle. This CDR3 has 13 residues. Germline-derived CDR1 and CDR2 are LNHDA and SQIVND (reference sequence). The CDR3 sequence: CASSRDKEETQYF. The CDR3 nucleotides read TGTGCCAGTAGTCGAGACAAAGAAGAGACCCAGTACTTC. Filled out from reference TRBV19 and TRBJ2-5, the complete variable domain reads DGGITQSPKYLFRKEGQNVTLSCEQNLNHDAMYWYRQDPGQGLRLIYYSQIVNDFQKGDIAEGYSVSREKKESFPLTVTSAQKNPTAFYLCASSRDKEETQYFGPGTRLLVL.